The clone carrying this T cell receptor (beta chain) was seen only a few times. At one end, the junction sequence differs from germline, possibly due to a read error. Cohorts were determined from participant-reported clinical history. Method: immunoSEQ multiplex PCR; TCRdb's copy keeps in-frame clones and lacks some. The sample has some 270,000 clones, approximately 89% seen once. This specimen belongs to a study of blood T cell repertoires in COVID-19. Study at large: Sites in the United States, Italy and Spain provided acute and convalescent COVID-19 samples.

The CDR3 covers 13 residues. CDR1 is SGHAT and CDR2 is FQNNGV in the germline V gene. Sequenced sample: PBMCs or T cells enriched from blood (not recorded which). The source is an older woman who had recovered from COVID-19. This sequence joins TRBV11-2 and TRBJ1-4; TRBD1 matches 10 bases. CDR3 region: CASSLDRGTGASF. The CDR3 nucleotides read TGTGCCAGCAGCTTAGATCGGGGGACAGGGGCTTCTTTT.